This T cell receptor (beta chain) was obtained from a study of blood T cell repertoires in COVID-19 (dated by TCRdb to 2020 to 2022). Some background on the complete study: The collaborator samples originated in the United States, Italy and Spain and spanned the acute and convalescent phases of COVID-19. The prospective study material was composed of cDNA or gDNA derived from T cells, B-cell-depleted T cells, or PBMCs. Subjects who had been exposed to COVID-19, were actively infected with it, or had recovered from it provided the deeply sampled blood TCRbeta repertoires that made up the dataset. The repertoires were made available in a free public database intended to serve as a resource for research on the immune response to SARS-CoV-2. The samples were drawn from the first 160 participants of the ongoing ImmuneRACE study and from 1,254 subjects provided by 6 global collaborators. A de-identified subject ID, COVID-19 status, age in years and sex were almost always included in the sample metadata. Where HLA class I and class II types were available, the types were taken from metadata supplied by the sample provider, not from assay-based typing.

Collaborating institutions collected whole blood in K2EDTA tubes following their own protocols. Collaborator samples were shipped for TCRbeta analysis as frozen whole blood, isolated PBMCs, or DNA extracted from either sample type. Worth noting for this clone: Its antigen is currently not known. Within one base of it there is no much larger clone, and no base qualities were kept.

The immunoSEQ Assay, a bias-controlled multiplex PCR, was used to amplify TCRbeta CDR3 regions from genomic DNA. For the original study's pipeline: Nucleated cell counts per sample were estimated from amplification of reference gene primers within the assay. To quantify the absolute abundance of each unique TCRbeta CDR3 rearrangement, sequence reads were collapsed and filtered. Productive Simpson clonality was computed per sample as the square root of Simpson's diversity index over productive rearrangements. TCRdb took this table from immuneACCESS and kept in-frame rearrangements with V and J called. Such tables lack part of the clones; where checked against another copy, unresolved V genes explain under half of the gap, and the rest is unexplained. V, J and clone size reflect that table, while D and trimming were determined from the DNA. For this sample there are some 180,000 clones; roughly 88% appear just once. The ten largest make up approximately 13% of the sample.

Inclusive of the bounding cysteine and phenylalanine, the CDR3 is 17 residues long. This entry keeps only the CDR3 DNA: 51 bases, framed from base 1. The junction shows trimming of 2 bases on V and 6 bases on J, and the gene matches do not reach 12 bases of it. From the germline V gene (reference sequence), CDR1 is LGHDT and CDR2 is YNNKEL. On the study overall, not on this receptor specifically: The quantity of clinical and demographic metadata differed by source and by participant and was supplied without curation.

The chain employs TRBV3-1 (or the pseudogene TRBV3-2) and TRBJ2-4; 8 junctional bases match TRBD2. This receptor was taken from a human donor in a cohort sampled during active COVID-19. Material for sequencing was peripheral blood. At the DNA level, the sequence is TGTGCCAGCAGCCAACCCACGGGACTAGAGGGGAGAAACATTCAGTACTTC. Translated, this is CASSQPTGLEGRNIQYF.